This entry lists 30 T cell receptor beta chains sequenced from one sample in a study of blood T cells in healthy people across ages (dated by TCRdb to between 2014 and 2016). The method behind the library was 5' RACE. TCRdb lists the instrument as Illumina HiSeq 2500. The second PCR ran for roughly 6 to 11 cycles and used a J-beta primer mix along with a sample-barcoded 5' primer. TCRdb applied fastp at Q25 and MiXCR to the public reads, then kept only in-frame beta chains. All rows with the same CDR3 protein become a single entry with the most common DNA and genes. The sample has about 940,000 distinct CDR3 sequences on record, around 48% of them singletons. 13% of the sample lies in the top ten. The sequenced material came from blood. These receptors originate from a man aged 30-40 years in good health.

A few counts support this clonotype. A read error may produce the germline difference seen at one junction end. The chain recombines TRBV12-3 or TRBV12-4 with TRBJ2-7, with D maybe TRBD1 (5 bases). The CDR3 is made up of 13 amino acids. The CDR3 here is CASRLGQSYEQYF. The CDR3 coding sequence is TGTGCCAGCAGGTTAGGACAATCCTACGAGCAGTACTTC.

The rearrangement uses TRBV20-1 and TRBJ2-7, with 11 bases fitting TRBD2. CDR1 is DFQATT, CDR2 SNEGSKA, per germline (reference sequence). CDR3 size: 16 residues. The V gene end was trimmed by 1 base and the J gene end by 4 bases; junction bases not matched to a gene: 9. CDR3 in amino acids: CSARVLAGAQVYEQYF. For the CDR3, the DNA is TGCAGTGCTAGAGTACTAGCGGGGGCCCAAGTTTACGAGCAGTACTTC.

The CDR3 DNA reads as TGCAGTGCTAGACAGGAGAGCGGGGAGGTAGCTTTCTTT. Translation gives CSARQESGEVAFF. The chain combines TRBV20-1 with TRBJ1-1, with unresolved D. The CDR3 extends over 13 amino acids. The V end was cut by 2 bases, the J end by 10 bases, with 17 bases between. Germline assignment: CDR1 DFQATT and CDR2 SNEGSKA (reference sequence).

The chain is built from TRBV5-1 and TRBJ2-2; D is unresolved. Between the trimmed V and J ends, which lost 0 bases and 6 bases, there was a span of 12 bases. The germline CDR1 and CDR2 sequences are SGHRS and YFSETQ. This CDR3 spans 15 amino acids. This CDR3 is CASSLEGRRSGELFF. As DNA, the CDR3 is TGCGCCAGCAGCTTGGAAGGACGGCGGTCCGGGGAGCTGTTTTTT.

Turning to this clonotype: A read error may produce the germline difference seen at one junction end. The gene calls are TRBV20-1 and TRBJ2-5, with a weak D call TRBD2 (5 bases). This CDR3 region has 13 residues. Germline assignment: CDR1 DFQATT and CDR2 SNEGSKA (reference sequence). The DNA for the CDR3 is TGTAGTGCTAGAGACACGGGGAAAGAGACCCAGTACTTC. The encoded protein is CSARDTGKETQYF.

In this sample, this clonotype turned up once. This rearrangement joins TRBV5-5 to TRBJ1-2; D unresolved. The germline V and J ends were trimmed by 4 bases and 6 bases, with 13 bases remaining between them. The CDR3 contains 13 residues. Germline lookup yields CDR1 SGHKS and CDR2 YYEKEE (reference sequence). This chain's CDR3 is CASSPRGPDGYTF. CDR3 DNA sequence: TGTGCCAGCAGCCCCCGCGGGCCCGATGGCTACACCTTC.

The chain links TRBV5-1 to TRBJ2-7, with 14 bases fitting TRBD2. Germline values: CDR1 SGHRS, CDR2 YFSETQ. J lost 5 bases, V lost 4 bases, and 5 bases had no gene match. This CDR3 spans 15 amino acids. As DNA, the CDR3 is TGCGCCAGCAGCCCCGGGACTAGCGGGAGACACGAGCAGTACTTC. It specifies CASSPGTSGRHEQYF.

The gene calls are TRBV12-3 or TRBV12-4 and TRBJ2-3; 9 positions match TRBD1. The CDR3 consists of 17 residues. Germline trimming cut 2 bases from V and 0 bases from J; bases unmatched to any gene: 6. CDR3 loop: CASSLMGQGSSTDTQYF. The CDR3 nucleotides are TGTGCCAGCAGTTTAATGGGACAGGGCTCTAGCACAGATACGCAGTATTTT.

This clonotype has ten or more counts. The chain has TRBV4-1 and TRBJ2-1, with D possibly being TRBD1 (5 bases). The germline V and J ends were trimmed by 1 base and 6 bases, with 7 bases remaining between them. The germline gives CDR1 MGHRA, CDR2 YSYEKL. There are 13 residues in the CDR3. CDR3 nucleotides: TGCGCCAGCAGCCAAGGTCAGGGCAATGAGCAGTTCTTC. This codes for CASSQGQGNEQFF.

This clonotype was seen a handful of times. The rearrangement links TRBV21-1 to TRBJ1-2; the DNA was not used to check the table's D call, TRBD1. TRBV21-1 is a pseudogene segment. The length of the CDR3 is 15 residues. The CDR3 sequence is CASSKIPGGGNGYTF. CDR3 bases: TGTGCCAGCAGCAAAATCCCCGGAGGGGGGAATGGCTACACCTTC.

This clonotype was seen a handful of times. V is TRBV20-1 and J is TRBJ2-4; 12 positions match TRBD2. The V gene's germline CDR1 is DFQATT and CDR2 SNEGSKA (reference sequence). V lost 5 bases and J lost 4; bases outside the gene matches: 15. This CDR3 is built from 18 residues. The CDR3 sequence is CSAVSSGGASIGKNIQYF. The CDR3, as DNA: TGCAGTGCTGTGTCTAGCGGGGGGGCCTCCATAGGTAAAAACATTCAGTACTTC.

The rearrangement uses TRBV7-2 and TRBJ2-7; 8 bases align to TRBD2. The germline CDR1 and CDR2 sequences are SGHTA and FQGNSA. The CDR3 length is 12 residues. V was clipped by 5 bases and J by 10 bases; unmatched bases: 7. For the CDR3, the DNA is TGTGCCAGCAGCCCTGGACTAGCCGGACAGTACTTC. It encodes CASSPGLAGQYF.

The sample holds a few counts of this clonotype. The J gene is TRBJ2-7, the V gene TRBV18; 10 bases are a match to TRBD1. CDR3 length: 14 residues. V gave up 4 bases and J gave up 4 bases; unmatched junction bases: 4. In germline, CDR1 is KGHSH, CDR2 LQKENI. The CDR3 DNA reads as TGTGCCAGCTCACTCACGGGACAGGGGTACGAGCAGTACTTC. This encodes CASSLTGQGYEQYF. Full variable domain (rest looked up from reference TRBV18 and TRBJ2-7): NAGVMQNPRHLVRRRGQEARLRCSPMKGHSHVYWYRQLPEEGLKFMVYLQKENIIDESGMPKERFSAEFPKEGPSILRIQQVVRGDSAAYFCASSLTGQGYEQYFGPGTRLTVT.

This clonotype has just a few counts. The chain links TRBV6-1 to TRBJ2-7; no reliable D call. Germline CDR1 and CDR2: MNHNS and SASEGT. V lost 0 bases to trimming and J lost 8 bases, with 8 bases between them. This CDR3 has 12 residues. This CDR3 is CASSEARLQQYF. The CDR3 coding sequence is TGTGCCAGCAGTGAAGCCAGGTTGCAGCAGTACTTC.

This sequence joins TRBV6-5 and TRBJ2-3; 9 positions match TRBD2. Trimming took 5 bases from V and 0 from J; bases not matched to a gene: 3. CDR1 MNHEY and CDR2 SVGAGI come from the germline V gene. The CDR3 is made up of 15 amino acids. The CDR3 region has the DNA TGTGCCAGCAGTCCTAGCGGGGTGAGCACAGATACGCAGTATTTT. Its translation: CASSPSGVSTDTQYF.

This clonotype was seen a single time. V usage is TRBV20-1 and J usage is TRBJ1-4; TRBD1 might be the D (5 bases). The CDR3 sequence is 14 residues long. Per germline, CDR1 DFQATT and CDR2 SNEGSKA (reference sequence). Deletions cut 5 bases from V and 6 bases from J, with 16 bases between. CDR3 sequence (DNA): TGCAGTGCTCGCCCTGGGACCTGGGATGAAAAACTGTTTTTT. Its translation is CSARPGTWDEKLFF.

The CDR3 DNA sequence: TGTGCCAGCAGGTTGGACAGGACCACCGGGGAGCTGTTTTTT. Its translation is CASRLDRTTGELFF. The rearrangement links TRBV2 to TRBJ2-2; 7 bases map to TRBD1. The CDR3 extends over 14 amino acids. CDR1 is SNHLY, CDR2 FYNNEI, per germline. Trimming at V came to 6 bases and at J to 4 bases, leaving 5 bases not matched to a gene.

This chain uses TRBV3-1 with TRBJ1-4, with D perhaps TRBD1 (5 bases). CDR1 and CDR2 (germline): LGHDT, YNNKEL (reference sequence). The V end was cut by 1 base, the J end by 4 bases, with 10 bases between. The CDR3 length is 15 residues. The CDR3 is CASSQGGSHNEKLFF. The CDR3, as DNA: TGTGCCAGCAGCCAAGGGGGGAGTCATAATGAAAAACTGTTTTTT.

This clonotype was observed a few times. V gene TRBV20-1 combines with J gene TRBJ2-5; D may be TRBD1 (5 bases). The germline V gene has CDR1 DFQATT and CDR2 SNEGSKA (reference sequence). This CDR3 spans 13 amino acids. Trimming took 5 bases from V and 4 from J, leaving 14 bases between them. DNA of the CDR3: TGCAGTGCTGGCAGGGAAAACCGAGAGACCCAGTACTTC. Translating it yields CSAGRENRETQYF.

J is TRBJ2-1 and V is TRBV6-1; 11 nucleotides line up with TRBD2. The V gene end was trimmed by 6 bases and the J gene end by 2 bases; junction bases not matched to a gene: 6. The CDR3 is 16 residues long. CDR1 is MNHNS and CDR2 is SASEGT in the germline V gene. The CDR3 spells CASRQTSGAAYNEQFF. CDR3 nucleotide sequence: TGTGCCAGCAGGCAGACTAGCGGGGCCGCCTACAATGAGCAGTTCTTC.

Ten or more counts support this clonotype. This chain links TRBV6-2 or TRBV6-3 with TRBJ1-5; D possibly corresponds to TRBD1 (5 bases). The CDR3 sequence is 15 residues long. V was pared by 6 bases and J by 3 bases, with 15 bases between. Germline V lookup: CDR1 MNHEY, CDR2 SVGEGT. Here the CDR3 reads CASRLDGGHNQPQHF. CDR3 in DNA: TGTGCCAGCAGACTCGACGGCGGACACAATCAGCCCCAGCATTTT.

This clonotype showed up just a few times. CDR3 residues: CASSEGVGYTF. CDR3 coding DNA: TGTGCCAGCAGTGAAGGGGTTGGCTACACCTTC. V gene TRBV6-2 or TRBV6-3 combines with J gene TRBJ1-2; possible D gene TRBD1, 5 bases. Per the germline V gene, CDR1 is MNHEY and CDR2 is SVGEGT. V lost 5 bases, J lost 7 bases, and 8 bases lay in between. The CDR3 totals 11 residues.

In regard to this clonotype: A read error may be the cause here, since a much bigger clone is one base away. The V gene is TRBV7-2, the J gene TRBJ2-7; 7 nucleotides align to TRBD1. The CDR3 loop spans 14 amino acids. From germline, CDR1 is SGHTA and CDR2 FQGNSA. The CDR3 DNA is TGTGCCAGCAGCTTATGGGACAGCTCCTACGGGCAGTACTTC. This codes for CASSLWDSSYGQYF.

The V and J genes are TRBV6-2 or TRBV6-3 and TRBJ1-1, with 7 positions matching TRBD1. Germline-derived CDR1 and CDR2 are MNHEY and SVGEGT. The J segment lost 0 bases and the V segment lost 7 bases, leaving 8 bases of the junction unmatched. The CDR3 contains 15 residues. DNA for the CDR3: TGTGCCAGCATCCTAGCAGGGGGACTGAACACTGAAGCTTTCTTT. Residues: CASILAGGLNTEAFF.

This chain uses TRBV6-6 with TRBJ1-4; maybe TRBD1 (5 bases). This CDR3 has 14 residues. Germline CDR1 MNHNY, CDR2 SVGAGI (reference sequence). V lost 6 bases to trimming and J lost 7 bases, with 15 bases between them. The CDR3 DNA is TGTGCCAGCAGGGACGGTGACAGAGCTGAAAAACTGTTTTTT. Protein: CASRDGDRAEKLFF.

This clonotype was detected ten times or more. The chain combines TRBV29-1 with TRBJ2-3, with TRBD1 identical over 7 bases. The V gene's germline CDR1 is SQVTM and CDR2 ANQGSEA. Germline trimming cut 4 bases from V and 6 bases from J; bases unmatched to any gene: 13. The CDR3 has 15 amino acids. The CDR3 loop reads CSVVPRTGGYDTQYF. CDR3 coding DNA: TGCAGCGTTGTCCCTCGGACAGGAGGATATGATACGCAGTATTTT.

This sequence joins TRBV4-3 and TRBJ2-3; a weak D match, TRBD2 (5 bases). Germline V CDR1 and CDR2: LGHNA, YSLEER. The CDR3 covers 15 residues. The V end lost 0 bases, the J end lost 1 base, and 8 bases lay between the germline ends. CDR3 sequence reads: CASSQDWRGTDTQYF. The CDR3 bases are TGCGCCAGCAGCCAAGATTGGCGGGGCACAGATACGCAGTATTTT.

The chain joins TRBV4-1 to TRBJ2-5; D is perhaps TRBD2 (6 bases). The V gene's germline CDR1 is MGHRA and CDR2 YSYEKL. The CDR3 has 16 residues. The V and J ends lost 3 bases and 2 bases respectively, with 16 bases between them. In DNA, the CDR3 is TGCGCCAGCAGCCAGCCCGGGAGCGGACATCAAGAGACCCAGTACTTC. It translates to CASSQPGSGHQETQYF.

This clonotype was observed once. V usage is TRBV20-1 and J usage is TRBJ2-6, with TRBD1 matching 8 bases. V trimming: 1 base; J trimming: 1 base; junction bases outside the gene matches: 9. The CDR3 is 18 residues long. Germline lookup yields CDR1 DFQATT and CDR2 SNEGSKA (reference sequence). The DNA of the CDR3 is TGCAGTGCTAGAGGTGGGGCAGGGGGCTCTTCTGGGGCCAACGTCCTGACTTTC. Its protein is CSARGGAGGSSGANVLTF.

This clonotype was found a few times. This sequence joins TRBV6-6 and TRBJ2-2, with D unclear. Germline V gives CDR1 MNHNY, CDR2 SVGAGI (reference sequence). The CDR3 is made up of 15 amino acids. V lost 7 bases and J lost 1, with 13 bases in between. CDR3 sequence reads: CASIFYAGNTGELFF. The CDR3, as DNA: TGTGCCAGCATCTTCTACGCCGGGAACACCGGGGAGCTGTTTTTT.